These 5 T cell receptor beta chains originate from one sample sequenced in a study of T cell changes during pregnancy in multiple sclerosis. Data came from immunoSEQ multiplex PCR; TCRdb stores just in-frame clones and leaves some out. Of tens of thousands of clones in the sample, 85% to 95% were seen once. The material was peripheral blood, obtained in the third trimester of pregnancy. These receptors were taken from a female donor in good health, enrolled as a control in a pregnancy study.

This clone came up once. The DNA of the CDR3 is TGTGCCAGCAGCTTATTGAGTAATCAGCCCCAGCATTTT. It yields the protein CASSLLSNQPQHF. The chain recombines TRBV7-2 with TRBJ1-5, with D unclear. V was shortened by 2 bases and J by 4 bases, with 6 bases between the two germline ends. CDR1 and CDR2 (germline): SGHTA, FQGNSA. This CDR3 has 13 residues.

This rearrangement joins TRBV5-1 to TRBJ2-5; TRBD2 matches 11 bases. This CDR3 is built from 17 residues. Germline V lookup: CDR1 SGHRS, CDR2 YFSETQ. V dropped 3 bases and J dropped 7; count of bases not matched to a gene: 14. The CDR3 here is CASSSPTSGVTRGTQYF. CDR3 bases: TGCGCCAGCAGCTCCCCGACTAGCGGGGTTACAAGGGGGACCCAGTACTTC.

This chain uses TRBV9 with TRBJ2-6, with D possibly matching TRBD2 (6 bases). Trimming took off 2 bases at V and 0 bases at J, with 21 bases between the two ends. CDR1 and CDR2 from the germline V gene are SGDLS and YYNGEE. The length of the CDR3 is 20 residues. CDR3 in amino acids: CASSVRPPGLILSGANVLTF. Written as DNA, the CDR3 is TGTGCCAGCAGCGTCCGACCTCCGGGACTGATACTCTCTGGGGCCAACGTCCTGACTTTC.

The V call is TRBV7-2, the J call TRBJ2-3; 7 positions agree with TRBD2. The CDR3 length is 15 residues. Germline V CDR1 and CDR2: SGHTA, FQGNSA. V dropped 3 bases and J dropped 6; count of bases not matched to a gene: 9. CDR3: CASSLSPGLRDTQYF. For the CDR3, the DNA is TGTGCCAGCAGCTTGTCTCCGGGACTACGGGATACGCAGTATTTT.

The table lists this clone with many counts. The V and J genes are TRBV27 and TRBJ1-6, with 7 nucleotides matching TRBD1. V gave up 3 bases and J gave up 6 bases; unmatched junction bases: 5. The CDR3 loop spans 15 amino acids. CDR1 and CDR2 (germline): MNHEY, SMNVEV (reference sequence). The chain's CDR3 is CASSFSGTVNSPLHF. CDR3 in DNA: TGTGCCAGCAGTTTTTCCGGGACAGTTAATTCACCCCTCCACTTT.